The clone carrying this T cell receptor (beta chain) showed up just a few times. Its antigen is unknown. This entry belongs to a study of cytomegalovirus exposure and HLA in healthy donors. Study-level findings and limits: High specificity and sensitivity for cytomegalovirus status were reported for the classifier. Previous analysis showed most TCR beta V segments were productive about 90% or about 30% of the time. For TCR beta chains, V- and J-gene trimming was later linked to a missense DCLRE1C variant. CMV serostatus was the only recorded immune exposure for donors.

60 Vbeta and 13 Jbeta primers were used in PCR. TCRdb keeps only in-frame clones here, not all; method: immunoSEQ multiplex PCR. This sample has about 37,000 clones, with 60% to 70% found just once. Germline assignment: CDR1 GTSNPN and CDR2 SVGIG (reference sequence). Trimming cost V 0 bases and J 6 bases, with 6 bases left between them. The CDR3 contains 11 residues. The specimen sequenced was PBMCs. This TCR was sampled from a man between 35 and 55 years old in good health and CMV-seronegative. The chain links TRBV30 to TRBJ2-7; D is possibly TRBD1 (5 bases). CDR3 amino acids: CAWSVGAEQYF. The CDR3 region has the DNA TGTGCCTGGAGTGTAGGGGCCGAGCAGTACTTC.